This TCR beta chain was documented in a study of T cells after yellow fever vaccination. The germline V gene has CDR1 SGHTS and CDR2 YDEGEE. Trimming removed 4 bases at V and 5 bases at J, with 11 bases between. The CDR3 spans 13 residues. Universal primer sites and UMIs were introduced during 5'RACE template-switching synthesis of TCR cDNA. TCRdb independently ran MiXCR on the 5' RACE reads; one entry per CDR3 protein. The sample holds 160,000 or so distinct CDR3 sequences, 5.5% to 7.5% seen once. The source is a man between 18 and 29 years old who received the YFV17D yellow fever vaccine. The chain combines TRBV5-8 with TRBJ2-3; TRBD2 is a possible D gene (5 bases). The source was CD4+ T cells sorted from PBMCs, collected roughly 5 days after the first yellow fever vaccination. CDR3 sequence reads: CASSIKRGDTQYF. The CDR3 DNA reads as TGTGCCAGCAGCATTAAACGGGGAGATACGCAGTATTTT. The variable domain in full, completed from reference TRBV5-8 and TRBJ2-3, reads EAGVTQSPTHLIKTRGQQATLRCSPISGHTSVYWYQQALGLGLQFLLWYDEGEERNRGNFPPRFSGRQFPNYSSELNVNALELEDSALYLCASSIKRGDTQYFGPGTRLTVL.